This record concerns one TCR beta chain sequence. The antigen remains unidentified. The data belong to a study of cytomegalovirus exposure and HLA in healthy donors. Study-wide results and limits: Several of the most significant clusters appeared linked to common viral pathogens, based on a later analysis. Within the data, a cluster of highly shared sequence variants was likely a sequencing artifact. TRBV6-2, TRBV6-3 and some other V segments were unresolvable in 87-base-pair reads.

Researchers ran the PCR with 60 Vbeta and 13 Jbeta primers. Assay used: immunoSEQ multiplex PCR; TCRdb lists only in-frame clones, some missing. The profile shows 150,000 to 200,000 clones, around 85% of them singletons. The germline gives CDR1 LNHDA, CDR2 SQIVND (reference sequence). The CDR3 runs to 13 residues. With V trimmed by 6 bases and J by 6 bases, 7 bases remained unmatched. The receptor was isolated from a man aged 18 to 35 in good health and CMV-seropositive. The material sequenced was PBMCs. The chain carries TRBV19 and TRBJ2-5; TRBD1 aligns across 7 bases. CDR3 sequence reads: CASRTGSGKTQYF. The CDR3 nucleotides read TGTGCCAGTAGGACAGGGTCGGGAAAGACCCAGTACTTC.